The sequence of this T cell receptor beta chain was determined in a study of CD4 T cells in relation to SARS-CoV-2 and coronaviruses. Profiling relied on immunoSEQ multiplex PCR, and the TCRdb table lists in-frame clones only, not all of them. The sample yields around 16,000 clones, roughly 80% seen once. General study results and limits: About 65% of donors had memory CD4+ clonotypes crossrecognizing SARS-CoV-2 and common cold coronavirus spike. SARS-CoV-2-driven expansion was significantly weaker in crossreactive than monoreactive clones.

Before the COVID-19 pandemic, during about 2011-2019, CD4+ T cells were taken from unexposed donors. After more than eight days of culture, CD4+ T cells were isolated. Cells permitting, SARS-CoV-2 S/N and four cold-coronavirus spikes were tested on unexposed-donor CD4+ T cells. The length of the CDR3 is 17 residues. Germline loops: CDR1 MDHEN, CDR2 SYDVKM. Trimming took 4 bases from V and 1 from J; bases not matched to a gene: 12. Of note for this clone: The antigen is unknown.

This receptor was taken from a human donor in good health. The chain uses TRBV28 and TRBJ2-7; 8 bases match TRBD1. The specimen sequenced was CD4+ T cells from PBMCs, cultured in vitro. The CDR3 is CASSSGGRTGNSYEQYF. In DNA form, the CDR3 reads TGTGCCAGCAGTTCAGGGGGCCGGACGGGCAATTCCTACGAGCAGTACTTC.